These 20 T cell receptor beta chains originate from one sample sequenced in a study of blood T cell repertoires in COVID-19. Sequencing used immunoSEQ multiplex PCR; TCRdb keeps in-frame clones, though not all of them. This table has 150,000 to 200,000 clones, more than 70% appearing once. The sample comprised PBMCs or T cells enriched from blood (not recorded which). Source of these receptors: a man in his forties or fifties who had recovered from COVID-19.

The chain combines TRBV28 with TRBJ1-4; D might be TRBD1 (6 bases). This CDR3 is built from 15 residues. Germline V CDR1 and CDR2: MDHEN, SYDVKM. Between the trimmed V and J ends, which lost 6 bases and 3 bases, there was a span of 14 bases. The CDR3 protein is CASRANRDSNEKLFF. DNA of the CDR3: TGTGCCAGCAGGGCGAACAGGGATTCTAATGAAAAACTGTTTTTT.

To note about this clone: The junction differs from germline at one of its ends, possibly a read error. The chain employs TRBV5-1 and TRBJ2-3; D gene uncertain. Germline V gene lookup returns CDR1 SGHRS and CDR2 YFSETQ. The CDR3 runs 15 residues. The CDR3 DNA reads as TGCGCCAGCAGCTTGGCCGACACCCGCACGGATACGCAGTATTTT. Encoded protein: CASSLADTRTDTQYF.

The chain carries TRBV5-1 and TRBJ2-7, with 7 bases matching TRBD2. CDR3 size: 16 residues. Germline loops: CDR1 SGHRS, CDR2 YFSETQ. Trimming at V came to 0 bases and at J to 3 bases, leaving 9 bases not matched to a gene. The CDR3 spells CASSLAAGSSIYEQYF. CDR3 DNA sequence: TGCGCCAGCAGCTTGGCAGCGGGGAGTTCGATCTACGAGCAGTACTTC.

The V and J genes are TRBV18 and TRBJ1-3, with D perhaps TRBD1 (5 bases). The CDR3 runs 12 residues. V was clipped by 3 bases and J by 8 bases, with 8 bases between them. Germline-derived CDR1 and CDR2 are KGHSH and LQKENI. Here the CDR3 DNA reads TGTGCCAGCTCACCCGGGGGGGACACCATATATTTT. It encodes CASSPGGDTIYF.

J is TRBJ1-6 and V is TRBV10-2, with TRBD1 matching 7 bases. J was trimmed by 7 bases and V by 6 bases; bases with no gene match: 9. Germline lookup yields CDR1 WSHSY and CDR2 SAAADI. The CDR3 totals 15 residues. CDR3 amino acids: CASSLDRPNNSPLHF. DNA for the CDR3: TGCGCCAGCAGCTTGGACAGGCCAAACAATTCACCCCTCCACTTT.

The rearrangement links TRBV3-1 (or the pseudogene TRBV3-2) to TRBJ1-5; D unclear. This CDR3 is 14 amino acids long. Germline values: CDR1 LGHDT, CDR2 YNNKEL (reference sequence). V was shortened by 0 bases and J by 3 bases, with 6 bases between the two germline ends. The CDR3, as DNA: TGTGCCAGCAGCCAAGATGGGCACAATCAGCCCCAGCATTTT. Residues: CASSQDGHNQPQHF.

The chain is built from TRBV29-1 and TRBJ2-5; D possibly corresponds to TRBD2 (5 bases). The CDR3 totals 12 residues. Germline CDR1 is SQVTM and CDR2 is ANQGSEA. Trimming took off 4 bases at V and 7 bases at J, with 13 bases between the two ends. The CDR3 sequence: CSVGESRGTQYF. The CDR3 DNA reads as TGCAGCGTTGGGGAGTCCCGGGGGACCCAGTACTTC.

The table lists this clone with many counts. The gene calls are TRBV7-9 and TRBJ1-6, with D maybe TRBD1 (6 bases). Germline loops: CDR1 SEHNR, CDR2 FQNEAQ (reference sequence). With 7 bases removed from V and 9 bases from J, the gap between germline ends came to 13 bases. The length of the CDR3 is 13 residues. Here the CDR3 reads CASIGQSFSPLHF. Written as DNA, the CDR3 is TGTGCCAGCATTGGACAGTCTTTTTCACCCCTCCACTTT.

The V call is TRBV29-1, the J call TRBJ1-1; TRBD1 matches at 12 bases. V shed 3 bases and J 12 bases; nucleotides not matched to a gene: 11. The CDR3 spans 14 residues. The V gene's germline CDR1 is SQVTM and CDR2 ANQGSEA. The CDR3 region has the DNA TGCAGCGTTGACTTGGGACAGGGGGCTTCGATAACTTTCTTT. This codes for CSVDLGQGASITFF. Variable domain in full (rest from reference TRBV29-1 and TRBJ1-1): SAVISQKPSRDICQRGTSLTIQCQVDSQVTMMFWYRQQPGQSLTLIATANQGSEATYESGFVIDKFPISRPNLTFSTLTVSNMSPEDSSIYLCSVDLGQGASITFFGQGTRLTVV.

The chain couples TRBV9 to TRBJ2-2; 7 nucleotides align to TRBD2. Per the germline V gene, CDR1 is SGDLS and CDR2 is YYNGEE. The CDR3 spans 16 residues. V was clipped by 0 bases and J by 2 bases; unmatched bases: 4. The CDR3 reads CASSVELATNTGELFF. DNA of the CDR3: TGTGCCAGCAGCGTAGAACTAGCGACCAACACCGGGGAGCTGTTTTTT.

This chain joins TRBV7-8 and TRBJ1-6; D is perhaps TRBD1 (5 bases). The CDR3 has 16 residues. The germline gives CDR1 SGHVS, CDR2 FQNEAQ. The V and J ends lost 3 bases and 6 bases respectively, with 15 bases between them. The CDR3 here is CASSFTQGLLNSPLHF. CDR3 sequence (DNA): TGTGCCAGCAGCTTCACTCAGGGCTTACTTAATTCACCCCTCCACTTT.

V and J are TRBV9 and TRBJ1-2; no definite D call. Deletions cut 4 bases from V and 4 bases from J, with 17 bases between. The CDR3 length is 15 residues. Germline V gene data show CDR1 as SGDLS and CDR2 as YYNGEE. Written as DNA, the CDR3 is TGTGCCAGCAGCTCGCGGTCCCGGGAGATCTATGGCTACACCTTC. It translates to CASSSRSREIYGYTF.

The J gene is TRBJ1-6, the V gene TRBV5-5; D uncertain. The V end lost 1 base, the J end lost 1 base, and 9 bases lay between the germline ends. The CDR3 has 16 residues. Germline-derived CDR1 and CDR2 are SGHKS and YYEKEE (reference sequence). CDR3 DNA: TGTGCCAGCAGCTTGTATGAGAGATCCTATAATTCACCCCTCCACTTT. Its protein product is CASSLYERSYNSPLHF.

The chain combines TRBV29-1 with TRBJ1-6; TRBD1 matches 8 bases. The ends lost 7 bases at V and 4 bases at J; junction bases unmatched: 3. There are 13 residues in the CDR3. The germline gives CDR1 SQVTM, CDR2 ANQGSEA. The CDR3 loop reads CSAQGGYNSPLHF. In DNA, the CDR3 is TGCAGCGCACAGGGGGGGTATAATTCACCCCTCCACTTT.

The chain carries TRBV24-1 and TRBJ2-3; D perhaps matches TRBD2 (5 bases). Germline-derived CDR1 and CDR2 are KGHDR and SFDVKD. There are 15 residues in the CDR3. V lost 4 bases and J lost 3, with 13 bases in between. CDR3 residues: CATSDTGIGTDTQYF. DNA for the CDR3: TGTGCCACCAGTGACACCGGGATTGGAACAGATACGCAGTATTTT.

The CDR3 DNA sequence: TGTGCCAGCAGCCCTGGGACAGTGTATGGCTACACCTTC. This encodes CASSPGTVYGYTF. This chain connects TRBV3-1 (or the pseudogene TRBV3-2) to TRBJ1-2; 7 bases map to TRBD1. The CDR3 extends over 13 amino acids. Germline V lookup: CDR1 LGHDT, CDR2 YNNKEL (reference sequence). Unmatched junction bases numbered 4, after V lost 4 bases and J lost 5 bases.

The chain is built from TRBV5-1 and TRBJ1-4, with D hard to call. The germline V gene encodes CDR1 SGHRS and CDR2 YFSETQ. This CDR3 is built from 15 residues. Deletions cut 1 base from V and 7 bases from J, with 14 bases between. CDR3 region: CASSLIPGKSEKLFF. The CDR3, as DNA: TGCGCCAGCAGCTTGATTCCCGGGAAGTCTGAAAAACTGTTTTTT. Filled out from reference TRBV5-1 and TRBJ1-4, the complete variable domain reads KAGVTQTPRYLIKTRGQQVTLSCSPISGHRSVSWYQQTPGQGLQFLFEYFSETQRNKGNFPGRFSGRQFSNSRSEMNVSTLELGDSALYLCASSLIPGKSEKLFFGSGTQLSVL.

V is TRBV6-4 and J is TRBJ1-1; D unresolved. There are 13 residues in the CDR3. Germline CDR1 MRHNA, CDR2 SNTAGT. V was trimmed by 3 bases and J by 2 bases, leaving 7 bases between them. CDR3 loop: CASSDGRNTEAFF. CDR3 DNA sequence: TGTGCCAGCAGTGATGGCAGAAACACTGAAGCTTTCTTT.

Written as DNA, the CDR3 is TGTGCCAGCAGAGACGGACTAGCGGGGGACTACGAGCAGTACTTC. This translates into CASRDGLAGDYEQYF. This chain connects TRBV5-4 to TRBJ2-7; 13 bases fit TRBD2. The CDR3 is 15 residues long. With 5 bases clipped from V and 3 bases from J, the junction kept 5 bases outside the gene matches. In germline, CDR1 is SGHNT, CDR2 YYREEE (reference sequence).

The V and J genes are TRBV28 and TRBJ2-6; perhaps TRBD1 as D (5 bases). The length of the CDR3 is 16 residues. Per germline, CDR1 MDHEN and CDR2 SYDVKM. The germline V and J ends were trimmed by 6 bases and 0 bases, with 12 bases remaining between them. CDR3 sequence: CASRDPGNSGANVLTF. The CDR3, as DNA: TGTGCCAGCAGGGACCCAGGGAACTCTGGGGCCAACGTCCTGACTTTC.